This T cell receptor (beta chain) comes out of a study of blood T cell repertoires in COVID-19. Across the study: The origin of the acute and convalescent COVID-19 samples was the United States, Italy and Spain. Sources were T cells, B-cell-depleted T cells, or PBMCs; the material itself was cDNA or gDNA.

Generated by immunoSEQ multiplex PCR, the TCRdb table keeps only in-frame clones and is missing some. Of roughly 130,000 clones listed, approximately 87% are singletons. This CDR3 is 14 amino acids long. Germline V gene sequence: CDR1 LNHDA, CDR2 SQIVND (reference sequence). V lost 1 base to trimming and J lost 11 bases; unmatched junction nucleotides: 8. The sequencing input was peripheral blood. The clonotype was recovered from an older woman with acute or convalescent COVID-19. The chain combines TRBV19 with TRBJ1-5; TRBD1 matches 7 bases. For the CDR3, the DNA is TGTGCCAGTAGTATAGTATGGGCAGGGGGAGCCCAGCATTTT. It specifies CASSIVWAGGAQHF.